Listed below are T cell receptor beta chains from one sample, sequenced in a study of Ad26.COV2.S vaccination and SARS-CoV-2 variants. TCRdb keeps only in-frame clones here, not all; method: immunoSEQ multiplex PCR. The table has more than 400,000 clones, approximately 92% seen once. This specimen consisted of peripheral blood, obtained in a trial of Ad26.COV2.S vaccine versus placebo. The receptors were sampled from a person aged 18-65 years who received the Ad26.COV2.S COVID-19 vaccine or a placebo. CDR3s include the opening cysteine and the closing phenylalanine or tryptophan. The D gene is left open where the match is weak. Expanded clones are given a class, and other clones once, few, many or no size at all.

DNA,CDR3,size,D,V,J
TGTGCCAGCAGCCAAACAGGGGGCGCTCACGAGCAGTACTTC,CASSQTGGAHEQYF,few,TRBD1,TRBV3-1/TRBV3-2,TRBJ2-7
TGTGCCAGCAGTGAAGCGACAGGGGGCCCGGAGACCCAGTACTTC,CASSEATGGPETQYF,-,TRBD1,TRBV6-1,TRBJ2-5
TGTGCCAGCAGCGCAGGGGGAACAGGGGGCACTGGAAACACCATATATTTT,CASSAGGTGGTGNTIYF,-,TRBD1,TRBV11-3,TRBJ1-3
TGTGCCAGCAGTTGGGGGGACAGGGCTCACAATGAGCAGTTCTTC,CASSWGDRAHNEQFF,-,TRBD1,TRBV28,TRBJ2-1
TGTGCCAGCAGCCCGGCGGGGGGCCAAGAGACCCAGTACTTC,CASSPAGGQETQYF,-,TRBD2,TRBV11-3,TRBJ2-5
TGTGCCAGCAGCCCTCCGGTGTGGGAGGGTGGGGCAGATACGCAGTATTTT,CASSPPVWEGGADTQYF,-,TRBD2,TRBV7-2,TRBJ2-3
TGTGCCAGCTCACCAGGAGGGGCGAGCACAGATACGCAGTATTTT,CASSPGGASTDTQYF,-,-,TRBV18,TRBJ2-3
TGTGCCAGCTCACCACCGTTACGACAGGGCTACGAGCAGTACTTC,CASSPPLRQGYEQYF,-,TRBD1,TRBV18,TRBJ2-7
TGCGCCAGCAGCCATCAAGGGGTTACTGAAGCTTTCTTT,CASSHQGVTEAFF,-,-,TRBV4-1,TRBJ1-1
TGTGCCAGCTCACTTACCGGGACTACGAACTCACCCCTCCACTTT,CASSLTGTTNSPLHF,-,-,TRBV18,TRBJ1-6
TGTGCCAGCAGCACAACACGGAACACTGAAGCTTTCTTT,CASSTTRNTEAFF,-,-,TRBV27,TRBJ1-1
TGTGCCAGCAGTGCCTGGGCAGGCCCCCGATCATACGAGCAGTACTTC,CASSAWAGPRSYEQYF,-,-,TRBV6-1,TRBJ2-7
TGTGCCAGCAGTCTCCGGGGGCCCGGTTCAGATACGCAGTATTTT,CASSLRGPGSDTQYF,-,-,TRBV6-2/TRBV6-3,TRBJ2-3
TGCGCCAGCAGCCAAGAAGGGACTAGCGGGGAGCAGTTCTTC,CASSQEGTSGEQFF,-,TRBD2,TRBV4-3,TRBJ2-1
TGTGCCAGCAGTAAACAGGGGTCATCTGAGACCCAGTACTTC,CASSKQGSSETQYF,-,-,TRBV21-1,TRBJ2-5
TGCGCCAGCAGTGATGGCGGGACAGGGCGCGAAAAACTGTTTTTT,CASSDGGTGREKLFF,-,TRBD1,TRBV10-2,TRBJ1-4
TGCAGTGCCACCCAACGCGGCTACACCTTC,CSATQRGYTF,-,-,TRBV20-1,TRBJ1-2
TGTGCCAGCAGTCGGGTTAATAACGAGCAGTACTTC,CASSRVNNEQYF,-,-,TRBV25-1,TRBJ2-7
TGTGCCAGCAGCCTATACAATGAGCAGTTCTTC,CASSLYNEQFF,-,-,TRBV12-3/TRBV12-4,TRBJ2-1
TGTGCCTGGACCGCATCCCCGACAGGGGGCTGCTTCTTC,CAWTASPTGGCFF,-,TRBD1,TRBV30,TRBJ2-1
TGTGCCAGCAGTATGGGGAGACCACGGCGCGAGCAGTACTTC,CASSMGRPRREQYF,-,-,TRBV28,TRBJ2-7
TGTGCCGGACAGGGGCTGGGAAAACTGTTTTTT,CAGQGLGKLFF,-,TRBD1,TRBV28,TRBJ1-4
TGTGCCAGCAGCGCGGACACCCCGGGCCAAAATGAGCAGTTCTTC,CASSADTPGQNEQFF,-,-,TRBV9,TRBJ2-1
TGTGCCAGCAGTGAGGGACAGTACACCGGGGAGCTGTTTTTT,CASSEGQYTGELFF,-,TRBD1,TRBV2,TRBJ2-2
TGTGCCAGCAGCGTAGACCTAGGGTTCTCGGGTGAAGCTTTCTTT,CASSVDLGFSGEAFF,few,-,TRBV9,TRBJ1-1
TGTGCCAGCAGCTTCTTTAGCAATCAGCCCCAGCATTTT,CASSFFSNQPQHF,once,-,TRBV11-2,TRBJ1-5
TGTGCCAGCAGCGAGAGGACAGCTACCTATGGCTACACCTTC,CASSERTATYGYTF,-,-,TRBV9,TRBJ1-2
TGTGCCAGCAGCGTTGGTGGCGGACGGACTAATGAAAAACTGTTTTTT,CASSVGGGRTNEKLFF,few,-,TRBV5-4,TRBJ1-4
TGTGCCAGCAGCCGCACCAGGGGCAGTGAAAAACTGTTTTTT,CASSRTRGSEKLFF,-,-,TRBV14,TRBJ1-4
TGCGCCAGCAGTGACCCAAGGGGGCGAACAGATACGCAGTATTTT,CASSDPRGRTDTQYF,-,TRBD1,TRBV10-2,TRBJ2-3
TGTGCCAGTAGTATGGTTAAACAGGAGATCGGCTACAATGAGCAGTTCTTC,CASSMVKQEIGYNEQFF,-,-,TRBV19,TRBJ2-1
TGTGCCAGCAGCTCGGCGGACTATGGCTACACCTTC,CASSSADYGYTF,-,-,TRBV9,TRBJ1-2
TGCGCCAGCAGCTTGCTTCTCGCCACTGAAGCTTTCTTT,CASSLLLATEAFF,-,-,TRBV5-1,TRBJ1-1
TGTGCCAACAGGCCGGATGAGCAGTTCTTC,CANRPDEQFF,-,-,TRBV7-9,TRBJ2-1
TGTGCCTGGAGTGTACTTAATCGACAGCGAGGGGAGCAGTACTTC,CAWSVLNRQRGEQYF,-,-,TRBV30,TRBJ2-7
TGTGCCAGCAGCTTGCCCGGGGACATTCAGTACTTC,CASSLPGDIQYF,-,-,TRBV5-4,TRBJ2-4
TGTGCCAGCAGCTTGGCCGAGGGGGGTGGATTCACTGAAGCTTTCTTT,CASSLAEGGGFTEAFF,-,-,TRBV5-6,TRBJ1-1
TGTGCCACCGGTCGCGGGTACAATGAGCAGTTCTTC,CATGRGYNEQFF,-,-,TRBV15,TRBJ2-1
TGTGCCAGCAGCTTAGAAGGGACTAGTCTAGAGACCCAGTACTTC,CASSLEGTSLETQYF,once,TRBD2,TRBV7-9,TRBJ2-5
TGCGCCAGCAGCCACCGACACCAGGGGGCCGAGGGAAACACCATATATTTT,CASSHRHQGAEGNTIYF,-,TRBD1,TRBV4-1,TRBJ1-3
TGTGCCAGCAAGCTAGCGGGGGGCACCTACGAGCAGTACTTC,CASKLAGGTYEQYF,-,TRBD2,TRBV3-1/TRBV3-2,TRBJ2-7